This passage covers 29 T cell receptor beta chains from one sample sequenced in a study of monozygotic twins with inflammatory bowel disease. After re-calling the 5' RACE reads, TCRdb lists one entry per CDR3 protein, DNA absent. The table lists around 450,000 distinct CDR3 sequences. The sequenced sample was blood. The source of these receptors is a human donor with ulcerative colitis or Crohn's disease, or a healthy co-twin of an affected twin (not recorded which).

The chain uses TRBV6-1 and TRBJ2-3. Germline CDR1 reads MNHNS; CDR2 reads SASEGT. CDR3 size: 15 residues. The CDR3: CASSEMVTSTDTQYF.

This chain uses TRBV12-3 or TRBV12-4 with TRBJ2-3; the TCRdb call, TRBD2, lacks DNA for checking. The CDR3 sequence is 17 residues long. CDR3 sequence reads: CASSLPLLAGLTDTQYF.

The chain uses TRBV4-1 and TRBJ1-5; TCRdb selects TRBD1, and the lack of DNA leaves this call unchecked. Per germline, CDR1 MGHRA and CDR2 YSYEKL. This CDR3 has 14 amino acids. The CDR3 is CASSLRDGNQAQHF.

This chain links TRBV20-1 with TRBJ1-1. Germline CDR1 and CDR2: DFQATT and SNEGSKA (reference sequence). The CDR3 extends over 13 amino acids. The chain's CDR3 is CSAPLENGNEAFF.

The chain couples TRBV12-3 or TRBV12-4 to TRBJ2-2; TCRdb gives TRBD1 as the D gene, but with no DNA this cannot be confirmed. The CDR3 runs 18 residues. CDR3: CASSSVEDRGRNTGELFF.

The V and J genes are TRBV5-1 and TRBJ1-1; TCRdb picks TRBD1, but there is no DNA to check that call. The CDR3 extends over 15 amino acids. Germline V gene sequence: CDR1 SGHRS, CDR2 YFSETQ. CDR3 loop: CASSFFTGGHTEAFF.

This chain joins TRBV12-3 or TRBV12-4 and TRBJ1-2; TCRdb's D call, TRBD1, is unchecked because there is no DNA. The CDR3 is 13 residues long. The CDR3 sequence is CASSRDGGYGYTF.

Here the CDR3 reads CASSQEGAGGPDTQYF. The chain carries TRBV4-2 and TRBJ2-3; checking the TCRdb D call of TRBD2 is not possible without DNA. Germline V gives CDR1 LGHNA, CDR2 YNFKEQ. The CDR3 consists of 16 residues.

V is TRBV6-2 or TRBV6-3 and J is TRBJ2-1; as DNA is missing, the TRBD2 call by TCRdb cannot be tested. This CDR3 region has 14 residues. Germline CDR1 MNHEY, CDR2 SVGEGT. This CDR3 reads CASSFSGRGNEQFF.

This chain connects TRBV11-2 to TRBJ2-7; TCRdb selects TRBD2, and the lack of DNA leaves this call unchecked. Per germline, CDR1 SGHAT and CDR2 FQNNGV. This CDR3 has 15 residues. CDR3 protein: CASSLSGPGRGEQYF.

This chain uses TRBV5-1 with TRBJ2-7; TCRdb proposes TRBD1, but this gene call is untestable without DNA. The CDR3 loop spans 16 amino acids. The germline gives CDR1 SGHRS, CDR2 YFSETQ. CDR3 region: CASSLGGDFPWNEQYF.

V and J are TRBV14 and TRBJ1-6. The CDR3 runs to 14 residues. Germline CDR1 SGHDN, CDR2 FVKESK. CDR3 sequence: CASSQEGWVSPLHF.

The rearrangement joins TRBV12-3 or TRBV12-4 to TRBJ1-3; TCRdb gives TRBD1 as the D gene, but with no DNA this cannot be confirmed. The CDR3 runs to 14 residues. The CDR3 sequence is CASRTGSSGNTIYF.

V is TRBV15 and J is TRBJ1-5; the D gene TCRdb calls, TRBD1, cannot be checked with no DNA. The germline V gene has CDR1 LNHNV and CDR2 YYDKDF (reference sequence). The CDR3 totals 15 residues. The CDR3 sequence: CATSREGTEYQPQHF.

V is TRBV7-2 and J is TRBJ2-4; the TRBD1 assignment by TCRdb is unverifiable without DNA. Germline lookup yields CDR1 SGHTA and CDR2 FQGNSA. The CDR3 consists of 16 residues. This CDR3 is CASSLRTGLAKNIQYF.

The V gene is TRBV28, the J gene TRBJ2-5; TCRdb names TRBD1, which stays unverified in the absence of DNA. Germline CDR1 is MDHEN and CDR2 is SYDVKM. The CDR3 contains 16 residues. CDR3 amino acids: CASSFVTGENQETQYF.

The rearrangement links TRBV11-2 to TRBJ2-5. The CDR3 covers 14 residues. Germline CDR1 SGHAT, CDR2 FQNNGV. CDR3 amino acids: CASSSSPPQETQYF.

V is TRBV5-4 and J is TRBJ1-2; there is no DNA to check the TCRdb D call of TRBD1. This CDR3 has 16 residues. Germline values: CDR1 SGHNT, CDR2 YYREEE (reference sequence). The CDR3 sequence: CASSPITGTSNYGYTF. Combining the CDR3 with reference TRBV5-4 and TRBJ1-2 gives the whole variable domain ETGVTQSPTHLIKTRGQQVTLRCSSQSGHNTVSWYQQALGQGPQFIFQYYREEENGRGNFPPRFSGLQFPNYSSELNVNALELDDSALYLCASSPITGTSNYGYTFGSGTRLTVV.

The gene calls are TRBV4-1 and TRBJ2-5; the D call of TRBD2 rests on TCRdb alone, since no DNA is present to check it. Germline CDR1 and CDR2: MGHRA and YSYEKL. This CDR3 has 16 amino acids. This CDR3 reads CASSQDGPHEGETQYF.

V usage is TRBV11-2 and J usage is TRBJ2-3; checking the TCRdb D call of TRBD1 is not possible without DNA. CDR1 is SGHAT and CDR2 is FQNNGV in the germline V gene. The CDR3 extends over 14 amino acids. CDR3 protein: CASTGQGASDTQYF.

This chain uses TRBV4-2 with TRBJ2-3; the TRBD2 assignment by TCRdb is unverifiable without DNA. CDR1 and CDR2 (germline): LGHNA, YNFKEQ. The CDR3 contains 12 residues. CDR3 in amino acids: CASSQGSGPADF.

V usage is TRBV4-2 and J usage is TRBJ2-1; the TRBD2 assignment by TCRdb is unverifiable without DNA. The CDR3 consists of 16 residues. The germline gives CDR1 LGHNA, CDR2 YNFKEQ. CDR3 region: CASSQDAGPEYNEQFF.

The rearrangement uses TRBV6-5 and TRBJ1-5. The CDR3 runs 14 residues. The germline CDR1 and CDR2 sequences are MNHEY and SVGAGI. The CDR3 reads CASSYSKGSQPQHF.

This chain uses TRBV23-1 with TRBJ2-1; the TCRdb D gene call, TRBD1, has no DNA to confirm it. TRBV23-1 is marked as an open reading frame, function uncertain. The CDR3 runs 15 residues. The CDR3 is CASSHPPRGENEQFF.

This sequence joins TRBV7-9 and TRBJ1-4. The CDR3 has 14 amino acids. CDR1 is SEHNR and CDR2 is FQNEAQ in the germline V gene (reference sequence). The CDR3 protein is CASGVVPTNEKLFF. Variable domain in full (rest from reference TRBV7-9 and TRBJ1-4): DTGVSQNPRHKITKRGQNVTFRCDPISEHNRLYWYRQTLGQGPEFLTYFQNEAQLEKSRLLSDRFSAERPKGSFSTLEIQRTEQGDSAMYLCASGVVPTNEKLFFGSGTQLSVL.

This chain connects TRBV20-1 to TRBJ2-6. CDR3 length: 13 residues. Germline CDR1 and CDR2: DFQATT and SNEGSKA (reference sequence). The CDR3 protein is CSATGSGANVLTF.

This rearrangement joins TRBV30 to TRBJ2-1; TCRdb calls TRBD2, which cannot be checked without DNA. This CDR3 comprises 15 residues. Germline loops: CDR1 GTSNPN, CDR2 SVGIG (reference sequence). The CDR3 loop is CACGLAGGPGDEQFF.

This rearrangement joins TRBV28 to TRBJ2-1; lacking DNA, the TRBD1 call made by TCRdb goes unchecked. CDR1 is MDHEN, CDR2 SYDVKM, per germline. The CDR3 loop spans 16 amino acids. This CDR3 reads CASSSHLRRDSLEQFF.

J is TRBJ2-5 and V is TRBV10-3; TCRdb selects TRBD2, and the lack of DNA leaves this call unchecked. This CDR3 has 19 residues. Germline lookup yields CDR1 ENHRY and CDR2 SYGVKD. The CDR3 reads CAISSISGGAALVQETQYF.